This T cell receptor beta chain was recovered during a study of T cell responses to AZD1222 COVID-19 vaccine. Across the study: Second doses that came at about 4 or about 12 weeks were put together.

Whole-study results and caveats: Donor demographics were predominantly white British with a female majority; clonal diversity may be underestimated.

The CDR3 length is 16 residues. J lost 5 bases, V lost 3 bases, and 9 bases had no gene match. CDR1 is MNHNS, CDR2 SASEGT, per germline. About this clone itself: Its antigen is not identified.

TCRdb's table, derived via immunoSEQ multiplex PCR, lists solely in-frame clones and lacks some. The sample records 150,000 to 200,000 clones, 93% being singletons. The V call is TRBV6-1, the J call TRBJ2-1; 8 nucleotides agree with TRBD2. Sample: peripheral blood, taken on day 0 of AZD1222 vaccination. The clonotype was recovered from an adult in good health. The CDR3 protein is CASSEAHSGTHNEQFF. DNA of the CDR3: TGTGCCAGCAGTGAGGCTCATAGCGGGACCCACAATGAGCAGTTCTTC.